A single TCR beta chain is shown here with its context. The germline gives CDR1 SGHTA, CDR2 FQGNSA. The CDR3 covers 13 residues. Trimming cost V 4 bases and J 4 bases, with 8 bases left between them. In TCRdb, the 5' RACE reads were re-called with MiXCR into one record per CDR3 protein. The table lists tens of thousands of distinct CDR3 sequences, around 12% of them singletons, with roughly 5% in the top ten. The data stem from a study of early T cells in non-severe SARS-CoV-2 infection. The origin of this receptor is an adult who was a healthcare worker with PCR-confirmed SARS-CoV-2 infection or an uninfected control (not recorded which). This chain uses TRBV7-2 with TRBJ1-3; D is unclear. Specimen: whole blood. The CDR3 DNA is TGTGCCAGCAGCTCCCTACACGGAAACACCATATATTTT. This translates into CASSSLHGNTIYF. Combining the CDR3 with reference TRBV7-2 and TRBJ1-3 gives the whole variable domain GAGVSQSPSNKVTEKGKDVELRCDPISGHTALYWYRQSLGQGLEFLIYFQGNSAPDKSGLPSDRFSAERTGGSVSTLTIQRTQQEDSAVYLCASSSLHGNTIYFGEGSWLTVV.